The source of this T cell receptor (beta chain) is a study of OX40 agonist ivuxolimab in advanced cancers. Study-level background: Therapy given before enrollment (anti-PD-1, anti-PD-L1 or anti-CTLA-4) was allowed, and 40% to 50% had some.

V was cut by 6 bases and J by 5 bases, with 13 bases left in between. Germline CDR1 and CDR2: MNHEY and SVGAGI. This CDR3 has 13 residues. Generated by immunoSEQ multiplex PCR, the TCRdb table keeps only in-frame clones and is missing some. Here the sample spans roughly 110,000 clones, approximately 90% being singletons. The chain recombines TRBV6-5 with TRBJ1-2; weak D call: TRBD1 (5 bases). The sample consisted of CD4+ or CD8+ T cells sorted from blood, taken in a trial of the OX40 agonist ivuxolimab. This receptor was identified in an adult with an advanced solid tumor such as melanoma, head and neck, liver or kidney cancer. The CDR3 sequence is CASSMGGLYGYTF. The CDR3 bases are TGTGCCAGCAGCATGGGGGGTCTTTATGGCTACACCTTC.